Listed here is a single T cell receptor (beta chain). These data belong to a study of blood T cell repertoires in COVID-19. Study summary: PBMCs, B-cell-depleted T cells, or T cells were the source of the cDNA or gDNA that made up the material.

Those who participated ranged in age from roughly 18 to 89 years and resided in 20 to 30 US areas. In the original analysis: Amplified reference gene primers provided the basis for estimating nucleated cell counts. This table comes from immunoSEQ multiplex PCR, and its TCRdb copy is limited to in-frame clones, with some not included. The V and J calls and clone size are taken from that table; D and trimming were inferred from the DNA. The sample lists more than 300,000 clones, around nine tenths occurring once. Sequencing was done on a sample of PBMCs or T cells enriched from blood (not recorded which). The TCR comes from a woman aged 25 to 39 who had recovered from COVID-19.

CDR3: CASSDPGTSLTGELFF. The CDR3 nucleotides read TGTGCCAGCAGCGACCCCGGGACTTCTCTCACCGGGGAGCTGTTTTTT. The V call is TRBV7-3, the J call TRBJ2-2; TRBD2 might be the D (6 bases). Trimming cost V 5 bases and J 4 bases, with 17 bases left between them. Per the germline V gene, CDR1 is SGHTA and CDR2 is FQGTGA. CDR3 length: 16 amino acids.